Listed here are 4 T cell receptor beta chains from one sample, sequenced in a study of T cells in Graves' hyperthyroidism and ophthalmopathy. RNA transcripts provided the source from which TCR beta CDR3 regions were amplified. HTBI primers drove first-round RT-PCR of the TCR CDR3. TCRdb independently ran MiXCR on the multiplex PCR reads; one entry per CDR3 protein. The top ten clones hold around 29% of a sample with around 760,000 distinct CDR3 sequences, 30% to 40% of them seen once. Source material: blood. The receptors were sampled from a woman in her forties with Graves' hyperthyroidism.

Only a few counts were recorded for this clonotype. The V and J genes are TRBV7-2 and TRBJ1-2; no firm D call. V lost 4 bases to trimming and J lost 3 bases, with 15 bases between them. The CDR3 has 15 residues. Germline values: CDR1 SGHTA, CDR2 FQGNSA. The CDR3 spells CASSWGGRSDYGYTF. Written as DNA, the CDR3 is TGTGCCAGCAGCTGGGGAGGGAGGTCCGACTATGGCTACACCTTC.

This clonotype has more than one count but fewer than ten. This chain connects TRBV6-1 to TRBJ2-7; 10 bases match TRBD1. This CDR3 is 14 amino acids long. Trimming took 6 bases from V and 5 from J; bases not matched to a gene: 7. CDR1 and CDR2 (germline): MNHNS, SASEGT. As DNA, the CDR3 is TGTGCCAGCAGCCCGACAGGGGGCTTGAACGAGCAGTACTTC. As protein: CASSPTGGLNEQYF.

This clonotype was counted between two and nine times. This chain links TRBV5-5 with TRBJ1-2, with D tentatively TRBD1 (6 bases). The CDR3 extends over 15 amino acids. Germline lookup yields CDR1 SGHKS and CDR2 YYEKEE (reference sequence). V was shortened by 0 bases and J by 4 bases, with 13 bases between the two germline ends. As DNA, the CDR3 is TGTGCCAGCAGCTTGGTAGAGGGGGTTGGCTATGGCTACACCTTC. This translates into CASSLVEGVGYGYTF.

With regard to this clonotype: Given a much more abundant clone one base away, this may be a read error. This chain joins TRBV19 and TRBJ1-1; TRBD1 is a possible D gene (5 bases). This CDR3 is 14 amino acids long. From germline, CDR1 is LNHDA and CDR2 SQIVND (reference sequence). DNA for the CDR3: TGTGCCAGTGGTATAGCGGGGGGAAACACTGAAGCTTTCTTT. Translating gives CASGIAGGNTEAFF. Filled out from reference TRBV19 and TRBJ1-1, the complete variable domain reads DGGITQSPKYLFRKEGQNVTLSCEQNLNHDAMYWYRQDPGQGLRLIYYSQIVNDFQKGDIAEGYSVSREKKESFPLTVTSAQKNPTAFYLCASGIAGGNTEAFFGQGTRLTVV.